Reported below is one TCR beta chain. Its antigen target is currently unknown. Nothing much larger sits one base from this clone, and base qualities are not available. The cohort consisted of hundreds of healthy bone marrow donors. At the time of sampling, all cohort members were nominally healthy, though unrecorded immune exposures were likely present. The donor tested CMV seropositive, placing the donor among the roughly 300 seropositive members of the cohort. Every donor gave a peripheral blood sample, and the peripheral blood mononuclear cells from that sample were used for TCR beta sequencing. Genomic DNA was extracted from the blood cell samples with the Qiagen DNeasy Blood Extraction Kit. This specimen belongs to a study of cytomegalovirus exposure and HLA in healthy donors (dated 2017 in TCRdb). A note on the overall study: An earlier analysis of 587 of the donors reported roughly 300 Gb of sequence data and 117 million unique TCR beta sequences obtained from about 200 million T cells. An early release covering about 600 HLA-typed donors comprised about 300 gigabases of sequencing data and around 80 million unique TCR sequences. Among the roughly 400 genotyped donors, roughly 80% belonged to the genetic ancestry cluster associated with self-reported Caucasian donors. The aim of the study was to test whether cataloging public T cell receptors could identify signatures of past pathogen exposure. Using immunosequencing, the study profiled T cell repertoires from around 670 subjects and related those repertoires to cytomegalovirus serostatus. In addition to the first cohort of around 670 subjects, a separate validation cohort of around 110 different subjects was used. The study combined high-throughput TCR immunosequencing, statistical association of individual TCRs with disease status, and machine learning to predict cytomegalovirus infection status. A later analysis re-analyzed previously published TCR beta repertoires from approximately 670 donors and added high-resolution HLA genotyping to study TCR occurrence patterns. Rather than drawing on any new phenotypic data, the later analysis identified candidate immune exposures from TCR beta sequences and the way those sequences occurred across donors. An earlier analysis of several hundred of the donors applied high-throughput TCR beta sequencing to assess whether each TCR beta V gene segment acted as functional or pseudogenic. Donor age, sex, ethnicity and CMV serostatus were collected together with the repertoire data. A later genetic analysis used genome-wide SNP genotypes for 398 of the 666 donors, treating that subset as a discovery cohort. Every discovery cohort repertoire had been produced on one sequencing platform. Class I and class II HLA loci were covered by the typing at four-digit resolution. The number of donors typed differed by locus, with about 629-640 for A, B, C, DRB1 and DQB1, 522 for DQA1, 600 to 610 for DPA1, and 450 to 480 for DPB1. Roughly five DR-DQ haplotypes were handled as single units for association and clustering because linkage in the cohort was strong. Among some 410 genotyped donors of the cohort, an average of approximately 250,000 unique TCR beta nucleotide sequences were sequenced per donor, about a sixth of them non-productive. General study outcomes and caveats: Broadly in line with IMGT annotations, most TCR beta V segments showed up in productive rearrangements about 87% or about 30% of the time in an earlier analysis of several hundred of the donors. In a later analysis, HLA-associated TCR beta chains were found to be more clonally expanded and to have lower generation probabilities than equally common non-associated chains. A further reported finding was that TCR beta sequences accurately predicted the HLA-A and HLA-B alleles for most subjects in the first cohort. Only TCR beta chains were sequenced in this cohort, and the absence of alpha or paired-chain data limited detectable features. About 15 rarely observed V segments, including chromosome 9 orphons, were excluded from the earlier analysis of almost 600 of the donors because counts were too low. According to the authors, the approach could potentially be generalized to other disease states and immunological phenotypes. Specific HLA alleles were associated with over 15,000 TCR beta sequences at a false discovery rate of 0.05 in a later analysis. According to a later genetic analysis, donors in an Asian-associated ancestry cluster had fewer N-insertions in productive TCRs than the roughly 700-donor mean. In a later genetic analysis, a missense DCLRE1C variant was associated with V-gene and J-gene trimming of TCR beta chains, and the association was replicated in an independent cohort. Immune exposure information for the cohort was limited to CMV serostatus. Because the 87-base-pair reads could not distinguish some IMGT-functional V segments, including TRBV6-2 and TRBV6-3, those segments were excluded. Presence/absence analyses assumed roughly uniform sequencing depth across donors, an assumption that may not hold. A cluster of highly shared sequence variants was judged likely to represent a technical artifact of the sequencing pipeline. Because HLA typing was unavailable for some donors at each locus, only the typed subset was used in association tests. In vitro tests confirmed that three of the cytomegalovirus-associated TCR beta chains recognize cytomegalovirus antigens. In a later analysis, several top co-occurrence clusters were reported to appear linked to parvovirus B19, influenza, CMV and Epstein-Barr virus. When HLA alleles, especially DR and DQ, strongly co-occurred, attributing TCR associations to individual alleles was difficult. A total of 150 to 200 TCR beta chains were listed by the study as associated with cytomegalovirus. Linkage disequilibrium might explain the correlated functional status among segregating V segments, but an unknown experimental factor could not be ruled out. Most CMV-associated TCR beta chains appeared to be HLA-restricted in a later analysis, and the HLA associations seemed to be driven largely by CMV exposure. The classifier was reported to diagnose cytomegalovirus status with high specificity and sensitivity in both the original cohort and the validation cohort. In a later analysis, the rate of TCR association differed among HLA loci, with DRB1 alleles having the most associated TCRs and HLA-C alleles having the fewest. Most TCR sequences were seen in very few donors, while some public TCRs were found in many individuals.

V was cut back by 3 bases and J by 9 bases, leaving a gap of 11 bases between them. Spanning cysteine to phenylalanine, the CDR3 consists of 13 amino acids. The entry retains the CDR3 DNA only, 39 bases that are in frame from base 1. The germline V gene gives CDR1 as SGHTA and CDR2 as FQGNSA. Library construction relied on the immunoSEQ multiplex PCR assay. For the multiplex PCR, a mixture combining 60 forward primers for TCR Vbeta segments and 13 reverse primers for TCR Jbeta segments was used. The CDR3 region of rearranged TCR beta genes was amplified from genomic DNA by a multiplex PCR assay. On the Illumina HiSeq System, the amplified TCR beta libraries were sequenced as 87-base-pair reads. For the original study's pipeline: A later analysis tallied 75 million to 95 million unique TCR beta chains across the approximately 670 repertoires, and 10 million to 11 million of those chains were shared by two or more donors. A nearest-neighbor algorithm error-corrected the raw reads and collapsed the reads into unique sequences, merging closely related sequences to remove PCR and sequencing errors. To assign V, D and J gene segments, CDR3 sequences were aligned to IMGT reference sequences. For a sequence to be retained, a match of at least six nucleotides to both a V gene segment and a J gene segment was required. Rearrangements were classified as productive when the CDR3 lacked stop codons and remained in frame with V and J, and all other rearrangements were classified as non-productive. CDR3 was defined according to IMGT convention as the region running from the second conserved V-encoded cysteine to the conserved J-encoded phenylalanine. The earlier analysis of fewer than 700 of the donors excluded sequences that lacked an unambiguous match to a single V gene segment. In an earlier analysis of approximately 610 of the donors, V segments were called functional above 56.7% productive rearrangements and were called segregating when the between-donor standard deviation exceeded 5%. To diagnose cytomegalovirus status from the catalog of TCR beta chain sequences, a statistical classification framework was built. V and J gene assignment, in a later analysis, came from comparing TCR nucleotide sequences with IMGT/GENE-DB human TR gene sequences. A later analysis assigned CDR3 sequences and most-parsimonious VDJ recombination scenarios with the TCRdist pipeline. In a later analysis, each TCR beta chain was defined by its CDR3 amino acid sequence together with its V-gene family, and reads without a unique V-gene family were excluded. In a later analysis, 450 to 600 highly shared, low-generation-probability nucleotide sequences were removed to address suspected cross-contamination and a sequencing artifact. For each public chain, a later analysis derived a clonal expansion index from normalized ranks of inferred template counts within each repertoire. In a later analysis, generation probabilities were computed using a VDJ recombination model fitted to out-of-frame rearrangements, and the results were checked against IGoR. A later analysis scored TCR-TCR, TCR-HLA and TCR-CMV co-occurrence with hypergeometric tests, applying a repertoire-size bias correction to TCR pairs. In a later analysis, false discovery rates were estimated by permuting HLA or CMV assignments 20 times. A later analysis grouped co-occurring TCRs with DBSCAN, adding TCRdist sequence similarity when clustering within HLA-allele-positive subsets. Repertoires with fewer than 30,000 or more than 120,000 public chains, plus five repertoires with anomalous nucleotide sharing, were excluded from co-occurrence clustering. Here the immuneACCESS table is served through TCRdb, limited to in-frame sequences with V and J called. Missing clones are a known gap in these copies; in checked studies unresolved V genes cover under half, and the rest lacks a known reason. From that table come the V and J calls and clone size; the DNA was used to work out D and trimming. This sample comprises tens of thousands of clones, approximately 71% of them detected only once. 15% to 20% of the sample lies in the top ten.

The clonotype comes from a man aged 50 to 59 in good health and CMV-seropositive. Recombination linked TRBV7-2 to TRBJ1-4; no D gene call is confident. Sequencing was carried out using PBMCs. The CDR3 reads CASSLTYPKKLFF. In nucleotide form, the sequence is TGTGCCAGCAGCTTGACTTACCCGAAAAAACTGTTTTTT.